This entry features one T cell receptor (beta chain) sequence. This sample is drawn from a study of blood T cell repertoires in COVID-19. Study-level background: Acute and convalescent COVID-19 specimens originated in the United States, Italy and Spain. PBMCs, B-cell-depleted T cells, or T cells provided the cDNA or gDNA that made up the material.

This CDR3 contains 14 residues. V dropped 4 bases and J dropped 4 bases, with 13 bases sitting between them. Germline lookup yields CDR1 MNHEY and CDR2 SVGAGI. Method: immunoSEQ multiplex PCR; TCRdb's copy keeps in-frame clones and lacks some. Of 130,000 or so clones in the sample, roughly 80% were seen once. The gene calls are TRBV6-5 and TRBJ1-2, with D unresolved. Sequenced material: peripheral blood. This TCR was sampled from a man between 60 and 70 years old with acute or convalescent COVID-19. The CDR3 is CASSSPGALYGYTF. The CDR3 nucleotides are TGTGCCAGCAGTTCCCCGGGAGCCCTCTATGGCTACACCTTC.